The source of this T cell receptor (beta chain) is a study of blood T cell repertoires in COVID-19. On the study more broadly: The United States, Italy and Spain provided the acute and convalescent COVID-19 samples. From T cells, B-cell-depleted T cells, or PBMCs came the material, which was cDNA or gDNA.

Adults between about 18 and 95 years of age took part from about 24 US areas. Exposed participants came across a COVID-19 case within 2 weeks before study entry. Sequencing used immunoSEQ multiplex PCR; TCRdb keeps in-frame clones, though not all of them. The sample shows 270,000 or so clones, around 93% of them seen only once. The clonotype was recovered from a man in his forties who had been exposed to COVID-19. Specimen: PBMCs or T cells enriched from blood (not recorded which).

CDR3 DNA sequence: TGTGCCAGCACTCCGGGACAGAAGTACGAGCAGTACTTC. Its protein product is CASTPGQKYEQYF. The chain has TRBV28 and TRBJ2-7; 7 bases fit TRBD1. The CDR3 is 13 residues long. Germline-derived CDR1 and CDR2 are MDHEN and SYDVKM. V lost 7 bases and J lost 4; bases outside the gene matches: 7.